This passage covers 28 T cell receptor beta chains from one sample sequenced in a study of blood T cells in healthy people across ages. A sample-barcoded 5' primer and a J-beta primer mix were used in a second PCR of about 7 to 12 cycles. TCRdb processed the 5' RACE reads anew with MiXCR; each CDR3 protein has one entry. The sample has 1.5 million to 2 million distinct CDR3 sequences, about 50% seen once. Specimen: blood. These receptor sequences come from a middle-aged woman in good health.

In this sample, this clonotype turned up a few times. The chain links TRBV29-1 to TRBJ2-6; D might be TRBD2 (6 bases). Germline-derived CDR1 and CDR2 are SQVTM and ANQGSEA. V was cut by 6 bases and J by 4 bases, with 16 bases left in between. The CDR3 has 15 residues. Here the CDR3 DNA reads TGCAGCGTCGTAGCGGTGGGTAGAGGGGCCAACGTCCTGACTTTC. It codes for CSVVAVGRGANVLTF.

The chain combines TRBV11-2 with TRBJ1-6; D is uncertain. CDR3 length: 17 residues. Trimming took 4 bases from V and 4 from J, leaving 17 bases between them. Germline V gene sequence: CDR1 SGHAT, CDR2 FQNNGV. CDR3 sequence reads: CASSSTRTVGYNSPLHF. The CDR3 nucleotides read TGTGCCAGCAGCTCAACAAGGACGGTCGGATATAATTCACCCCTCCACTTT.

In its sample, this clonotype was seen a few times. The chain recombines TRBV27 with TRBJ2-3, with D possibly matching TRBD1 (5 bases). The CDR3 has 12 residues. CDR1 and CDR2 (germline): MNHEY, SMNVEV (reference sequence). V shed 8 bases and J shed 9 bases, with 15 bases lying between them. The CDR3 protein is CASGAGRWTQYF. DNA of the CDR3: TGTGCCAGCGGGGCAGGGCGTTGGACGCAGTATTTT.

This clonotype was counted a few times. The chain uses TRBV5-5 and TRBJ2-3; D call uncertain. This CDR3 is 12 amino acids long. CDR1 and CDR2 (germline): SGHKS, YYEKEE (reference sequence). V lost 10 bases and J 8 bases, leaving 17 bases between the germline ends. The CDR3 protein is CAVGRQTATQYF. The CDR3 DNA reads TGTGCCGTAGGGCGGCAGACGGCTACGCAGTATTTT.

The J gene is TRBJ2-5, the V gene TRBV2, with D tentatively TRBD1 (5 bases). This CDR3 has 14 residues. The germline V gene has CDR1 SNHLY and CDR2 FYNNEI. Deletions cut 2 bases from V and 3 bases from J, with 10 bases between. The CDR3 bases are TGTGCCAGCAGTGAATCTAGGGGAAAAGAGACCCAGTACTTC. Amino acid sequence: CASSESRGKETQYF.

The sample holds a few counts of this clonotype. The V and J genes are TRBV6-6 and TRBJ2-7; tentatively, D is TRBD1 (6 bases). V lost 6 bases, J lost 1 base, and 13 bases lay in between. CDR3 length equals 14 residues. Germline CDR1 reads MNHNY; CDR2 reads SVGAGI (reference sequence). The CDR3 region has the DNA TGTGCCAGCAGGAGGACAGCGGATTCCTACGAGCAGTACTTC. It specifies CASRRTADSYEQYF.

This clonotype was counted only a few times. The V and J genes are TRBV27 and TRBJ2-7, with no clear D. From germline, CDR1 is MNHEY and CDR2 SMNVEV (reference sequence). Trimming stripped 5 bases from V and 2 bases from J, with 13 bases between. The CDR3 totals 14 residues. The CDR3 loop reads CASSPPAAAYEQYF. In DNA, the CDR3 is TGTGCCAGCAGTCCACCGGCAGCTGCCTACGAGCAGTACTTC.

The chain uses TRBV7-6 and TRBJ2-1, with 10 bases matching TRBD1. Looked up from germline, CDR1 is SGHVS and CDR2 is FNYEAQ. After removal of 10 bases from V and 7 bases from J, the junction contained 13 bases not matched to a gene. The CDR3 contains 15 residues. CDR3 DNA sequence: TGTGCCAACAAACCACCGGGACAGGGGTGGAATGAGCAGTTCTTC. Protein: CANKPPGQGWNEQFF.

CDR3 DNA: TGTGCCAGCAGTTATTTCGGACAGGGGAATTCACCCCTCCACTTT. It specifies CASSYFGQGNSPLHF. This chain joins TRBV12-3 or TRBV12-4 and TRBJ1-6, with 9 nucleotides matching TRBD1. V gave up 4 bases and J gave up 7 bases; unmatched junction bases: 5. The CDR3 runs to 15 residues.

V and J are TRBV6-6 and TRBJ2-1; the D gene is possibly TRBD2 (5 bases). V lost 0 bases and J lost 0, with 9 bases in between. Germline V CDR1 and CDR2: MNHNY, SVGAGI (reference sequence). The CDR3 loop spans 16 amino acids. CDR3 in amino acids: CASSYSQGGSYNEQFF. The DNA for the CDR3 is TGTGCCAGCAGTTACTCGCAAGGAGGCTCCTACAATGAGCAGTTCTTC.

The V and J genes are TRBV6-6 and TRBJ2-1, with no clear D. CDR1 and CDR2 (germline): MNHNY, SVGAGI (reference sequence). V gave up 10 bases and J gave up 5 bases, with 27 bases separating them. The CDR3 runs to 17 residues. Here the CDR3 reads CATKRAATRRLNNEQFF. The DNA of the CDR3 is TGTGCCACTAAACGGGCGGCAACCCGACGGCTTAACAATGAGCAGTTCTTC.

CDR3 protein: CASSPSGLGRGKNIQYF. CDR3 coding DNA: TGCGCCAGCAGCCCTTCCGGTTTGGGGCGCGGGAAAAACATTCAGTACTTC. The chain uses TRBV4-3 and TRBJ2-4; the D call may be TRBD1 or TRBD2 (5 bases each). The CDR3 loop spans 17 amino acids. Trimming removed 4 bases at V and 4 bases at J, with 20 bases between. Germline CDR1 is LGHNA and CDR2 is YSLEER.

V gene TRBV3-1 combines with J gene TRBJ2-6; D perhaps matches TRBD1 (6 bases). Trimming pared 5 bases from V and 4 bases from J, leaving 18 bases between. Germline V gene sequence: CDR1 LGHDT, CDR2 YNNKEL (reference sequence). The CDR3 sequence is 17 residues long. The CDR3 spells CASSDGQPKAGANVLTF. As DNA, the CDR3 is TGTGCCAGCAGCGACGGACAGCCTAAAGCAGGGGCCAACGTCCTGACTTTC.

V usage is TRBV20-1 and J usage is TRBJ2-2; unclear D gene. The V end lost 3 bases, the J end lost 2 bases, and 10 bases lay between the germline ends. The CDR3 contains 14 residues. CDR1 is DFQATT and CDR2 is SNEGSKA in the germline V gene (reference sequence). CDR3 sequence reads: CSASALDNTGELFF. In nucleotides, the CDR3 is TGCAGTGCTAGCGCCCTAGATAACACCGGGGAGCTGTTTTTT.

V gene TRBV27 combines with J gene TRBJ1-4; 7 bases align to TRBD1. This CDR3 is 15 amino acids long. J lost 7 bases, V lost 5 bases, and 10 bases had no gene match. Germline V gives CDR1 MNHEY, CDR2 SMNVEV (reference sequence). CDR3 bases: TGTGCCAGCAGTCCACTGACAGGGTCAAGTGAAAAACTGTTTTTT. Its protein product is CASSPLTGSSEKLFF.

The genes are TRBV9 and TRBJ2-3; unclear D gene. The CDR3 loop spans 15 amino acids. The V and J ends lost 3 bases and 4 bases respectively, with 15 bases between them. Germline CDR1 and CDR2: SGDLS and YYNGEE. CDR3 nucleotides: TGTGCCAGCAGCGCAGGAAGCAGTATAGCAGATACGCAGTATTTT. It codes for CASSAGSSIADTQYF.

CDR3 sequence: CASSPEGILHEQYF. The DNA of the CDR3 is TGTGCCAGCAGCCCGGAGGGGATCCTCCACGAGCAGTACTTC. The V and J genes are TRBV6-5 and TRBJ2-5; a possible D gene is TRBD2 (6 bases). The J call may be wrong; the DNA end is better matched by TRBJ2-7. Germline V gene data show CDR1 as MNHEY and CDR2 as SVGAGI. CDR3 size: 14 residues.

This clonotype has only a few counts. The chain recombines TRBV11-1 with TRBJ2-1; D perhaps matches TRBD1 (5 bases). Trimming removed 5 bases from V and 0 bases from J, with 14 bases in between. CDR3 size: 16 residues. The germline V gene has CDR1 SGHAT and CDR2 FQDESV (reference sequence). CDR3 bases: TGTGCCAGCAGCGCCGACCCAGGGCGCTCCTACAATGAGCAGTTCTTC. It translates to CASSADPGRSYNEQFF.

The table lists this clonotype with a count of one. Relative to the germline gene, one junction end is altered; a read error may explain this. The chain has TRBV7-3 and TRBJ1-5; D uncertain. The V gene's germline CDR1 is SGHTA and CDR2 FQGTGA. The CDR3 length is 13 residues. Here the CDR3 reads CACSLGANQPQHF. The DNA for the CDR3 is TGTGCCTGCAGCTTAGGTGCAAATCAGCCCCAGCATTTT.

This sequence joins TRBV6-2 or TRBV6-3 and TRBJ2-3; 13 nucleotides line up with TRBD2. Per germline, CDR1 MNHEY and CDR2 SVGEGT. The V gene end was trimmed by 0 bases and the J gene end by 0 bases; junction bases not matched to a gene: 3. The CDR3 length is 18 residues. CDR3 region: CASSYSPTSGGSTDTQYF. CDR3 in DNA: TGTGCCAGCAGTTACTCGCCGACTAGCGGGGGGAGCACAGATACGCAGTATTTT.

This clonotype was counted only a few times. J is TRBJ2-7 and V is TRBV13; tentative D call: TRBD2 (5 bases). Germline V lookup: CDR1 PRHDT, CDR2 FYEKMQ (reference sequence). V was trimmed by 4 bases and J by 10 bases, leaving 11 bases between them. There are 11 residues in the CDR3. The CDR3 coding sequence is TGTGCCAGCAGCTCCCGGGGTGACCAGTACTTC. Its protein product is CASSSRGDQYF. Using reference TRBV13 and TRBJ2-7 for the parts outside the CDR3, the full variable domain is AAGVIQSPRHLIKEKRETATLKCYPIPRHDTVYWYQQGPGQDPQFLISFYEKMQSDKGSIPDRFSAQQFSDYHSELNMSSLELGDSALYFCASSSRGDQYFGPGTRLTVT.

This clonotype was counted a few times. V and J are TRBV12-3 or TRBV12-4 and TRBJ1-1, with D uncertain. The CDR3 is made up of 14 amino acids. Trimming pared 6 bases from V and 0 bases from J, leaving 11 bases between. For the CDR3, the DNA is TGTGCCAGCAGACCTCCCGGCATGAACACTGAAGCTTTCTTT. Amino acid sequence: CASRPPGMNTEAFF.

Points on this clonotype: Mismatch with germline at one junction end may stem from a read error. The rearrangement links TRBV6-6 to TRBJ2-5, with D perhaps matching TRBD1 (6 bases). This CDR3 has 14 residues. The germline V gene has CDR1 MNHNY and CDR2 SVGAGI (reference sequence). The CDR3, as DNA: TGTGTCAGCAGTTACTTGGGGGCCGCAGAGACCCAGTACTTC. Translating gives CVSSYLGAAETQYF.

The gene calls are TRBV20-1 and TRBJ2-4, with no clear D. CDR3 size: 11 residues. Germline V gene sequence: CDR1 DFQATT, CDR2 SNEGSKA (reference sequence). Between the trimmed V and J ends, which lost 2 bases and 8 bases, there was a span of 7 bases. The CDR3 DNA is TGCAGTGCTAGACGCCCGGACATTCAGTACTTC. Protein product: CSARRPDIQYF.

This chain joins TRBV20-1 and TRBJ1-2; 11 bases agree with TRBD1. The CDR3 is 16 residues long. The germline gives CDR1 DFQATT, CDR2 SNEGSKA (reference sequence). The J segment lost 5 bases and the V segment lost 0 bases, leaving 8 bases of the junction unmatched. The CDR3 loop reads CSARDEDRGLWYGYTF. The DNA of the CDR3 is TGCAGTGCTAGAGATGAGGACAGGGGGCTTTGGTATGGCTACACCTTC.

Written as DNA, the CDR3 is TGCAGTGCGCGTTCACCAAGGGCCTCCAATATGCAGTTCTTC. This encodes CSARSPRASNMQFF. The chain combines TRBV20-1 with TRBJ2-1; D is undetermined. V gave up 6 bases and J gave up 12 bases, with 24 bases separating them. The CDR3 extends over 14 amino acids. Germline CDR1 is DFQATT and CDR2 is SNEGSKA (reference sequence).

V and J are TRBV20-1 and TRBJ2-5; TRBD1 aligns across 9 bases. This CDR3 is 15 amino acids long. Germline loops: CDR1 DFQATT, CDR2 SNEGSKA (reference sequence). V shed 1 base, J shed 4 bases, and the junction held 7 bases outside the gene matches. The CDR3 loop reads CSARGLQGAGETQYF. The CDR3 coding sequence is TGCAGTGCTAGAGGCTTACAGGGGGCTGGAGAGACCCAGTACTTC.

This rearrangement joins TRBV6-5 to TRBJ1-2; 12 bases agree with TRBD1. Per the germline V gene, CDR1 is MNHEY and CDR2 is SVGAGI. Germline trimming cut 4 bases from V and 6 bases from J; bases unmatched to any gene: 9. The CDR3 is made up of 16 amino acids. The CDR3 bases are TGTGCCAGCAGTTCGCCGAGGGACAGGGGGCATGATGGCTACACCTTC. Its translation is CASSSPRDRGHDGYTF.